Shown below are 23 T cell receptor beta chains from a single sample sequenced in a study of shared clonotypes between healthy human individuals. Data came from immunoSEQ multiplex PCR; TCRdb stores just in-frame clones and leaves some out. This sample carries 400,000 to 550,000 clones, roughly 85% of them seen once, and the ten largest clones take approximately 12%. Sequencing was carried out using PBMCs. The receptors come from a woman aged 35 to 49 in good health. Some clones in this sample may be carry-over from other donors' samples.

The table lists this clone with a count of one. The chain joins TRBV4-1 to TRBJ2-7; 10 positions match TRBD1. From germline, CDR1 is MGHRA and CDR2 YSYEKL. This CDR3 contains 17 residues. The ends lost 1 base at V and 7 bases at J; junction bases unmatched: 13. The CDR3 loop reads CASSQVLGTGVLREQYF. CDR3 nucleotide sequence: TGCGCCAGCAGCCAAGTTTTAGGGACAGGGGTTCTACGGGAGCAGTACTTC.

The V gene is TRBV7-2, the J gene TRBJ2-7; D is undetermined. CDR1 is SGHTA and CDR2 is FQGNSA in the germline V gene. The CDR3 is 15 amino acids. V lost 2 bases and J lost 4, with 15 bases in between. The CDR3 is CASSLKGRVLYEQYF. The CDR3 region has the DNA TGTGCCAGCAGCTTAAAAGGGCGCGTCCTATACGAGCAGTACTTC.

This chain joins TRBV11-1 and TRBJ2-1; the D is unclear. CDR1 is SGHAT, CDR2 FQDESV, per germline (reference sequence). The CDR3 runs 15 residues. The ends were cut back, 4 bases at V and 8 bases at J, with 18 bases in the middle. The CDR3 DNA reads TGTGCCAGCAGCTCAGCCCCGAGCTTTAGCCATGAGCAGTTCTTC. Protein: CASSSAPSFSHEQFF.

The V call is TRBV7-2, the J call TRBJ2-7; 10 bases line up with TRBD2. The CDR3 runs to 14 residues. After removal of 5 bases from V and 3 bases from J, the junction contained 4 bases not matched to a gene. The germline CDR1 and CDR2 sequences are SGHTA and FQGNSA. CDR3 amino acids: CASSRTSGNYEQYF. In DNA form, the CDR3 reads TGTGCCAGCAGCCGGACTAGCGGCAACTACGAGCAGTACTTC. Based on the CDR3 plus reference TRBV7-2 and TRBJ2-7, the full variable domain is GAGVSQSPSNKVTEKGKDVELRCDPISGHTALYWYRQSLGQGLEFLIYFQGNSAPDKSGLPSDRFSAERTGGSVSTLTIQRTQQEDSAVYLCASSRTSGNYEQYFGPGTRLTVT.

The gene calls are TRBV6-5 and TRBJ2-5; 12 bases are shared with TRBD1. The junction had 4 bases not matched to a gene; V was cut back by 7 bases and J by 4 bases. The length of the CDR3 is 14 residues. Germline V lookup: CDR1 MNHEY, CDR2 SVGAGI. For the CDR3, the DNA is TGTGCCAGCACTTGGGACAGGGGGCGAGAGACCCAGTACTTC. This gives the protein CASTWDRGRETQYF.

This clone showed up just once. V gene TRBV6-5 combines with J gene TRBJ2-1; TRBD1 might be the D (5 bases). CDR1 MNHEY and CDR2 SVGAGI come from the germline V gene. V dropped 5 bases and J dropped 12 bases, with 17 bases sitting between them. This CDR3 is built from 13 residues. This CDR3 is CASSASTDPRQFF. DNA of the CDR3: TGTGCCAGCAGTGCCTCGACAGATCCCCGGCAGTTCTTC.

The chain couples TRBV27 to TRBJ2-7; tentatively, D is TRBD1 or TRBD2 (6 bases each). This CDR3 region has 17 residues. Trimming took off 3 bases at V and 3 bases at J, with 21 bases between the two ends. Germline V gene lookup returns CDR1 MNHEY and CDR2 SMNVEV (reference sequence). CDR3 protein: CASSFSQGREQHYEQYF. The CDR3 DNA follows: TGTGCCAGCAGTTTCTCCCAGGGGCGGGAACAACACTACGAGCAGTACTTC.

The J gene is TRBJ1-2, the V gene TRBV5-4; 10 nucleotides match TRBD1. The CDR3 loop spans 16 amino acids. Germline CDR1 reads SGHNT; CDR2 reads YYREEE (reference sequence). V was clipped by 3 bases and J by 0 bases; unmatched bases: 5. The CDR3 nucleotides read TGTGCCAGCAGCTCACAAGACAGGGGGCCTAACTATGGCTACACCTTC. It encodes CASSSQDRGPNYGYTF.

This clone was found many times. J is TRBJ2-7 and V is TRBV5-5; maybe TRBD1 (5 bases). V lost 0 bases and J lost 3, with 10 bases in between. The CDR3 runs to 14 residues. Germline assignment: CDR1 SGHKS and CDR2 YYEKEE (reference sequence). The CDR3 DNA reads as TGTGCCAGCAGCTTGGAGGGCAGGGTCTACGAGCAGTACTTC. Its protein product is CASSLEGRVYEQYF.

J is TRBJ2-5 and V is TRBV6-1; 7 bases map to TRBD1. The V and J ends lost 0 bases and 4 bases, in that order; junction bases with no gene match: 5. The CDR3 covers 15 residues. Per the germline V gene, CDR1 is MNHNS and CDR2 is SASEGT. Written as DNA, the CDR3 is TGTGCCAGCAGTGAAGCGCTTTGGGACAGAGAGACCCAGTACTTC. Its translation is CASSEALWDRETQYF.

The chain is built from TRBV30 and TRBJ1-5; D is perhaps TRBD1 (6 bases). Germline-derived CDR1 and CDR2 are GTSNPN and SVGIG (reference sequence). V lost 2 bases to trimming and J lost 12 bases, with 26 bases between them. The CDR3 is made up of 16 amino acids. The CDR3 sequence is CAWSRTGLSNLVVQHF. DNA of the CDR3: TGTGCCTGGAGTCGAACAGGGTTAAGTAACTTAGTGGTCCAGCATTTT. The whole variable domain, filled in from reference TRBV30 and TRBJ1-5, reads SQTIHQWPATLVQPVGSPLSLECTVEGTSNPNLYWYRQAAGRGLQLLFYSVGIGQISSEVPQNLSASRPQDRQFILSSKKLLLSDSGFYLCAWSRTGLSNLVVQHFGDGTRLSIL.

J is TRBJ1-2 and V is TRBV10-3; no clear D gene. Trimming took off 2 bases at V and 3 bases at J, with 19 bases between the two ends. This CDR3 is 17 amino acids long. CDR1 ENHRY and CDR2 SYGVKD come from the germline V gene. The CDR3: CAISEIVGGPKDYGYTF. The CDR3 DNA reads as TGTGCCATCAGTGAGATAGTGGGAGGGCCCAAGGACTATGGCTACACCTTC.

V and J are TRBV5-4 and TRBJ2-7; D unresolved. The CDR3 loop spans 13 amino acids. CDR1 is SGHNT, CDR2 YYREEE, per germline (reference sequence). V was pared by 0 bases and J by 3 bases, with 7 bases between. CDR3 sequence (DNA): TGTGCCAGCAGCTTGGGTCAGCACTACGAGCAGTACTTC. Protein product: CASSLGQHYEQYF.

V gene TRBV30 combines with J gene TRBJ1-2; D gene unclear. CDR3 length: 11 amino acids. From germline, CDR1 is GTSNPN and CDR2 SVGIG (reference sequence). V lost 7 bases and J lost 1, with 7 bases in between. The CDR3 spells CASGVNYGYTF. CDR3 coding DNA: TGTGCCTCCGGAGTTAACTATGGCTACACCTTC. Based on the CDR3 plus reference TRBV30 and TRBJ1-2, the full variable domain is SQTIHQWPATLVQPVGSPLSLECTVEGTSNPNLYWYRQAAGRGLQLLFYSVGIGQISSEVPQNLSASRPQDRQFILSSKKLLLSDSGFYLCASGVNYGYTFGSGTRLTVV.

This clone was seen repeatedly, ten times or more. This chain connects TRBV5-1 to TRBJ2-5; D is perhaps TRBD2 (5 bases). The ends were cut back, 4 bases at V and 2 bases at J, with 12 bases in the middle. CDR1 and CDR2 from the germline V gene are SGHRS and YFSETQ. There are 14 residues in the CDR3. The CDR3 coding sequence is TGCGCCAGCAGCGGACCGAGGGATCAAGAGACCCAGTACTTC. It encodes CASSGPRDQETQYF. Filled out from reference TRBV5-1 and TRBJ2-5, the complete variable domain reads KAGVTQTPRYLIKTRGQQVTLSCSPISGHRSVSWYQQTPGQGLQFLFEYFSETQRNKGNFPGRFSGRQFSNSRSEMNVSTLELGDSALYLCASSGPRDQETQYFGPGTRLLVL.

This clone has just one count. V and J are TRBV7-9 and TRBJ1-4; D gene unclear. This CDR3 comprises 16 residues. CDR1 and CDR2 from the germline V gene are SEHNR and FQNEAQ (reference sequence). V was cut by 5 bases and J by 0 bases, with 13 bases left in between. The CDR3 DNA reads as TGTGCCAGCAGCCAGCGGGCGATAGCAACTAATGAAAAACTGTTTTTT. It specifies CASSQRAIATNEKLFF.

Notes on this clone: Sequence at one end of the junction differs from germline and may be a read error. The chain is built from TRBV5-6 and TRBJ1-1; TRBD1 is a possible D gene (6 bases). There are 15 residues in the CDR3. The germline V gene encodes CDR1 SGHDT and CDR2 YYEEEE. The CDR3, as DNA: TGTGTCAGCAGCCCCACGGGGGCTGGAAGAGCTGAAGCTTTCTTT. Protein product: CVSSPTGAGRAEAFF.

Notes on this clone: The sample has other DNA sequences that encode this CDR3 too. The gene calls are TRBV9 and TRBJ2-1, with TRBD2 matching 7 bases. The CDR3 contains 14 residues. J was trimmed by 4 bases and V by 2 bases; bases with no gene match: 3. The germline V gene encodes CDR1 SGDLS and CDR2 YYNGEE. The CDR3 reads CASSVGGGYNEQFF. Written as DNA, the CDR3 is TGTGCCAGCAGCGTGGGCGGGGGATACAATGAGCAGTTCTTC.

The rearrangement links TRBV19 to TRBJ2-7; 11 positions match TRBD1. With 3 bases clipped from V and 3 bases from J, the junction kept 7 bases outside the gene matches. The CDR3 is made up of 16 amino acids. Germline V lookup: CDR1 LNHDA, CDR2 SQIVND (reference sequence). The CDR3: CASSIGRTGGGYEQYF. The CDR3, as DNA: TGTGCCAGTAGTATCGGAAGGACAGGGGGCGGCTACGAGCAGTACTTC.

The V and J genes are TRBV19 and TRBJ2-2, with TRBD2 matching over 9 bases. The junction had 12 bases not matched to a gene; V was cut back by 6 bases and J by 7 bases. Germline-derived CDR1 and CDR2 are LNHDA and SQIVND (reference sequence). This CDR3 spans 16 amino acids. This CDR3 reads CASSPSGREGRGELFF. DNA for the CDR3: TGTGCCAGTAGCCCCTCGGGGCGGGAGGGCCGCGGGGAGCTGTTTTTT.

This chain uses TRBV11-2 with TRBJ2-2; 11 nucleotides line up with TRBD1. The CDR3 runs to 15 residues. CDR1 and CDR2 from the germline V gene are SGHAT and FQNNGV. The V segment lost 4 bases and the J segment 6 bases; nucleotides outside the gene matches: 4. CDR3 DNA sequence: TGTGCCAGCAGCTCGGGACAGGGGGGCCCCGGGGAGCTGTTTTTT. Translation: CASSSGQGGPGELFF.

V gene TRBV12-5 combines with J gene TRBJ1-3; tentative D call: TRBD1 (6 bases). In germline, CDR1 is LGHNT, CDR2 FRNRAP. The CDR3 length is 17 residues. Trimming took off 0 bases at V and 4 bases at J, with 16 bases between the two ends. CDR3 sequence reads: CASGLVPAWGRGNTIYF. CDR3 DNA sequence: TGTGCTAGTGGTTTGGTACCGGCTTGGGGGCGAGGAAACACCATATATTTT.

For the CDR3, the DNA is TGCGCCAGCAGCATGGGACTAGCGGGCCCCGGGGAGCTGTTTTTT. As protein: CASSMGLAGPGELFF. The chain is built from TRBV5-1 and TRBJ2-2; 12 nucleotides match TRBD2. This CDR3 spans 15 amino acids. Trimming cost V 4 bases and J 6 bases; bases outside gene matches: 4. Germline CDR1 reads SGHRS; CDR2 reads YFSETQ. Full variable domain (rest looked up from reference TRBV5-1 and TRBJ2-2): KAGVTQTPRYLIKTRGQQVTLSCSPISGHRSVSWYQQTPGQGLQFLFEYFSETQRNKGNFPGRFSGRQFSNSRSEMNVSTLELGDSALYLCASSMGLAGPGELFFGEGSRLTVL.